This T cell receptor beta chain was observed in a study of blood T cell repertoires in COVID-19 (dated by TCRdb to the early 2020s). Regarding the complete study: Collaborator samples came from the United States, Italy and Spain and covered acute and convalescent phases of COVID-19. The prospective study material was composed of cDNA or gDNA derived from T cells, B-cell-depleted T cells, or PBMCs. Deeply sampled blood TCRbeta repertoires from subjects exposed to, actively infected with, or recovered from COVID-19 were included in the dataset. The repertoires were released in a freely available public database meant as a resource for research on the immune response to SARS-CoV-2. Samples came from the ongoing ImmuneRACE study (first 160 participants) plus 1,254 subjects from 6 global collaborators. A de-identified subject ID, COVID-19 status, age in years and sex were almost always included in the sample metadata. Where available, HLA class I and class II types were obtained from metadata supplied by the sample provider rather than from assay-based typing. Summary of the overall study and its limitations: The amount of clinical and demographic metadata varied by source and participant and was provided uncurated.

TCRbeta CDR3 regions were amplified from genomic DNA using the immunoSEQ Assay, a bias-controlled multiplex PCR. In the source study's methods: Within the assay, amplification of reference gene primers was used to estimate how many nucleated cells each sample contained. Sequence reads were collapsed and filtered to measure the absolute abundance of every unique TCRbeta CDR3 rearrangement. Productive Simpson clonality was computed per sample as the square root of Simpson's diversity index over productive rearrangements. The source is immuneACCESS, and TCRdb retained only in-frame sequences with V and J called. Part of the clones is not carried over; for the studies checked, unresolved V genes explain less than half of this, and the remainder is unexplained. The V and J calls and the clone size are those of that table, but D and trimming were determined from the DNA. This sample holds some 150,000 clones; roughly 80% were observed only once. 0.5% to 0.65% of the sample lies in the top ten.

V lost 2 bases and J lost 7 bases, and the count of bases not matched to a germline gene is 5. According to the germline V gene, CDR1 reads SGDLS and CDR2 reads YYNGEE. The CDR3 contains 14 residues, cysteine and phenylalanine counted. The read is trimmed to its CDR3 DNA, 42 bases read in frame from base 1. This clone appeared a single time. Its antigen has not been determined. No base qualities exist here, and no much larger clone lies one base off it. Each collaborating institution followed its own protocols to collect whole blood in K2EDTA tubes. For TCRbeta analysis, collaborators shipped samples as frozen whole blood, isolated PBMCs, or DNA extracted from either of those sample types.

The origin of this receptor is a man aged 55 to 69 with acute or convalescent COVID-19. The material sequenced was peripheral blood. The sequence joins TRBV9 to TRBJ2-1; 8 of the junction bases match TRBD2. The CDR3 in this case is CASSVSGGVNEQFF. The nucleotides read TGTGCCAGCAGCGTGAGCGGGGGAGTGAATGAGCAGTTCTTC.